This TCR beta chain was recovered during a study of T cell responses to AZD1222 COVID-19 vaccine. Study background: Second doses that came at about 4 or about 12 weeks were put together.

Assay: immunoSEQ multiplex PCR; the TCRdb copy retains only in-frame clones and omits some. The top ten hold about 1.5% of the sample, which has roughly 130,000 clones, roughly nine tenths seen once. There are a few counts of this clone. Its antigen is currently unknown. The study, taken as a whole, reports: In all cases, repertoires were sampled only after the peak T cell response. Donors in the cohort were predominantly white British and more often female, and clonal diversity was possibly underestimated. There were vaccine-associated CD4 TCRs across spike, dominant at 160-218 and 743-854.

This TCR derives from an adult in good health. Sequenced material: peripheral blood, taken on day 0 of AZD1222 vaccination.

CDR3 nucleotides: TGTGCCAGCTCACCTGGGACAGGGTGGATTCCGTCTGGAAACACCATATATTTT. Its protein is CASSPGTGWIPSGNTIYF. The chain has TRBV18 and TRBJ1-3; 9 bases are a match to TRBD1. Per germline, CDR1 KGHSH and CDR2 LQKENI. The length of the CDR3 is 18 residues. V lost 3 bases, J lost 1 base, and 10 bases stayed unmatched.